One and the same sample provided the 22 T cell receptor beta chains below, sequenced in a study of control samples from healthy donors and cancer patients. Only in-frame clones appear in the TCRdb table, and some are missing; sequencing was by immunoSEQ multiplex PCR. The sample lists about 86,000 clones; 85% to 90% were seen once. The specimen sequenced was PBMCs. The receptors stem from a woman aged 45 to 65 with colorectal cancer.

The chain employs TRBV6-6 and TRBJ2-3; D might be TRBD1 (6 bases). Trimming removed 2 bases from V and 6 bases from J, with 6 bases in between. Germline loops: CDR1 MNHNY, CDR2 SVGAGI (reference sequence). This CDR3 region has 12 residues. CDR3 loop: CASSYRGDTQYF. The CDR3 DNA follows: TGTGCCAGCAGTTACAGGGGGGATACGCAGTATTTT.

The chain joins TRBV28 to TRBJ2-3, with 8 bases that match TRBD2. J was trimmed by 4 bases and V by 4 bases; bases with no gene match: 10. The CDR3 sequence is 16 residues long. Germline CDR1 MDHEN, CDR2 SYDVKM. CDR3 coding DNA: TGTGCCAGCAGTTCCCTCATTGCGGGGGGCCCAGATACGCAGTATTTT. Translation gives CASSSLIAGGPDTQYF.

This clone was recorded once. V gene TRBV27 combines with J gene TRBJ2-1; 12 nucleotides match TRBD2. Germline CDR1 MNHEY, CDR2 SMNVEV (reference sequence). V lost 8 bases and J lost 2; bases outside the gene matches: 7. The CDR3 consists of 16 residues. The DNA for the CDR3 is TGTGCCAGCGCTACTAGCGGGGGGTCCGCCTACAATGAGCAGTTCTTC. It yields the protein CASATSGGSAYNEQFF.

The rearrangement links TRBV7-8 to TRBJ1-1, with 11 bases aligning to TRBD1. CDR1 is SGHVS, CDR2 FQNEAQ, per germline. The V gene end was trimmed by 1 base and the J gene end by 0 bases; junction bases not matched to a gene: 4. This CDR3 region has 17 residues. The DNA for the CDR3 is TGTGCCAGCAGCTTAGAAGGGACAGGGGGAGTGAACACTGAAGCTTTCTTT. This encodes CASSLEGTGGVNTEAFF.

This clone was observed a few times. The chain combines TRBV2 with TRBJ1-2; the D is unclear. With 6 bases removed from V and 8 bases from J, the gap between germline ends came to 19 bases. The CDR3 runs 14 residues. Germline-derived CDR1 and CDR2 are SNHLY and FYNNEI. CDR3 in amino acids: CASSLLKGLDGYTF. CDR3 in DNA: TGTGCCAGCAGCCTCCTCAAGGGCTTGGACGGCTACACCTTC.

The chain carries TRBV5-1 and TRBJ2-1; D is ambiguous. V gave up 5 bases and J gave up 4 bases, with 16 bases separating them. The germline V gene encodes CDR1 SGHRS and CDR2 YFSETQ. This CDR3 is built from 15 residues. CDR3: CASRTSSSAYNEQFF. CDR3 sequence (DNA): TGCGCCAGCAGAACCTCATCATCGGCGTACAATGAGCAGTTCTTC.

The chain couples TRBV7-3 to TRBJ2-1; D possibly corresponds to TRBD1 (7 bases). This CDR3 contains 14 residues. Germline CDR1 SGHTA, CDR2 FQGTGA. V was trimmed by 5 bases and J by 8 bases, leaving 16 bases between them. CDR3: CASSAGQWGDEQFF. The CDR3 coding sequence is TGTGCCAGCAGCGCGGGACAGTGGGGGGATGAGCAGTTCTTC.

The rearrangement links TRBV4-3 to TRBJ2-1; 10 bases fit TRBD2. The CDR3 covers 20 residues. The V gene's germline CDR1 is LGHNA and CDR2 YSLEER. The ends lost 0 bases at V and 5 bases at J; junction bases unmatched: 16. The CDR3 region has the DNA TGCGCCAGCAGCCAAGATCGGGGATTAGCGGGGGGTGCCTTCCACAATGAGCAGTTCTTC. This encodes CASSQDRGLAGGAFHNEQFF.

The J gene is TRBJ1-6, the V gene TRBV5-6, with D possibly TRBD1 on 6 matching bases. Between the trimmed V and J ends, which lost 1 base and 10 bases, there was a span of 12 bases. Germline V CDR1 and CDR2: SGHDT, YYEEEE. There are 14 residues in the CDR3. Here the CDR3 DNA reads TGTGCCAGCAGCTTGAACAGGGCCACGTCACCCCTCCACTTT. Encoded protein: CASSLNRATSPLHF.

V is TRBV5-8 and J is TRBJ1-1; D possibly corresponds to TRBD1 (5 bases). Trimming removed 2 bases at V and 8 bases at J, with 10 bases between. The germline V gene has CDR1 SGHTS and CDR2 YDEGEE. CDR3 size: 12 residues. The CDR3 DNA is TGTGCCAGCAGCTTCCAGGGCGGCGAAGCTTTCTTT. Amino acids: CASSFQGGEAFF.

The rearrangement joins TRBV7-9 to TRBJ1-2, with 7 bases aligning to TRBD1. V was clipped by 7 bases and J by 2 bases; unmatched bases: 4. The CDR3 is 13 residues long. CDR1 is SEHNR, CDR2 FQNEAQ, per germline (reference sequence). The CDR3, as DNA: TGTGCCAGCACCGAGACAGGGAACTATGGCTACACCTTC. It encodes CASTETGNYGYTF.

The chain is built from TRBV3-1 (or the pseudogene TRBV3-2) and TRBJ2-1; 8 bases map to TRBD1. The CDR3 runs to 12 residues. Germline-derived CDR1 and CDR2 are LGHDT and YNNKEL (reference sequence). V was pared by 5 bases and J by 7 bases, with 1 base of the junction left unmatched. As DNA, the CDR3 is TGTGCCAGCAGCAACAGGGGGAATGAGCAGTTCTTC. This translates into CASSNRGNEQFF.

The V call is TRBV14, the J call TRBJ2-3; perhaps TRBD2 as D (6 bases). The CDR3 runs 16 residues. The germline V gene has CDR1 SGHDN and CDR2 FVKESK. Trimming removed 0 bases from V and 0 bases from J, with 10 bases in between. Written as DNA, the CDR3 is TGTGCCAGCAGCCAAGATCGTGGGACTAGCACAGATACGCAGTATTTT. This encodes CASSQDRGTSTDTQYF.

This chain connects TRBV30 to TRBJ2-7; possibly TRBD1 or TRBD2 for D (6 bases each). From germline, CDR1 is GTSNPN and CDR2 SVGIG (reference sequence). Trimming took 2 bases from V and 2 from J, leaving 13 bases between them. The CDR3 is 14 residues long. CDR3 in amino acids: CAWSLGGQPYEQYV. The CDR3 nucleotides are TGTGCCTGGAGTTTGGGGGGCCAACCCTACGAGCAGTACGTC.

J is TRBJ2-2 and V is TRBV21-1. TRBV21-1 is listed as a pseudogene. The CDR3 is 17 amino acids. Here the CDR3 DNA reads TGTGCCAGCAGCGCAAAAGTGGGTAAAACTTACACCGGGGAGCTGTTTTTT. This encodes CASSAKVGKTYTGELFF.

The rearrangement uses TRBV5-6 and TRBJ2-5; D is unresolved. V lost 0 bases to trimming and J lost 6 bases, with 3 bases between them. The CDR3 has 11 residues. Germline V gives CDR1 SGHDT, CDR2 YYEEEE. CDR3 loop: CASSLEKTQYF. For the CDR3, the DNA is TGTGCCAGCAGCTTGGAGAAGACCCAGTACTTC.

The rearrangement links TRBV28 to TRBJ1-4; 7 nucleotides match TRBD1. The CDR3 is 15 amino acids. CDR1 and CDR2 (germline): MDHEN, SYDVKM. V lost 1 base to trimming and J lost 8 bases; unmatched junction nucleotides: 7. The CDR3 DNA sequence: TGTGCCAGCAGTTTATCCGACAGGGTGTGGGAAAAACTGTTTTTT. Protein: CASSLSDRVWEKLFF.

This chain uses TRBV10-2 with TRBJ1-5; D remains ambiguous. The CDR3 extends over 13 amino acids. Deletions cut 8 bases from V and 4 bases from J, with 12 bases between. The germline V gene has CDR1 WSHSY and CDR2 SAAADI. CDR3 in DNA: TGCGCCAGCTCCTCGAGGTGGAATCAGCCCCAGCATTTT. Its translation is CASSSRWNQPQHF.

The chain joins TRBV18 to TRBJ1-1; tentatively, D is TRBD1 (6 bases). CDR3 length equals 14 residues. The V gene lost 6 bases and the J gene lost 1 base, with 12 bases spanning the gap. The V gene's germline CDR1 is KGHSH and CDR2 LQKENI. This CDR3 is CASSRGTTNTEAFF. The CDR3 DNA reads TGTGCCAGCTCCCGCGGGACAACGAACACTGAAGCTTTCTTT. The full variable domain, with the rest looked up from reference TRBV18 and TRBJ1-1, is NAGVMQNPRHLVRRRGQEARLRCSPMKGHSHVYWYRQLPEEGLKFMVYLQKENIIDESGMPKERFSAEFPKEGPSILRIQQVVRGDSAAYFCASSRGTTNTEAFFGQGTRLTVV.

V is TRBV13 and J is TRBJ2-2; 7 bases match TRBD1. CDR1 is PRHDT, CDR2 FYEKMQ, per germline (reference sequence). The CDR3 runs 13 residues. Unmatched junction bases numbered 5, after V lost 11 bases and J lost 2 bases. Here the CDR3 reads CAYGQDNTGELFF. The CDR3 DNA is TGTGCCTACGGACAGGACAACACCGGGGAGCTGTTTTTT.

The CDR3 spells CSVQTGGGSEAFF. CDR3 nucleotides: TGCAGCGTTCAGACAGGGGGCGGATCTGAAGCTTTCTTT. This sequence joins TRBV29-1 and TRBJ1-1, with 10 bases identical to TRBD1. CDR3 size: 13 residues. The J segment lost 6 bases and the V segment lost 5 bases, leaving 6 bases of the junction unmatched. The germline V gene encodes CDR1 SQVTM and CDR2 ANQGSEA.

The V call is TRBV28, the J call TRBJ1-2; D is perhaps TRBD1 (6 bases). V lost 2 bases and J lost 4, with 11 bases in between. The CDR3 has 14 residues. Germline V gene lookup returns CDR1 MDHEN and CDR2 SYDVKM. The CDR3 sequence: CASSLGGQIYGYTF. The CDR3 nucleotides are TGTGCCAGCAGTTTAGGGGGGCAGATCTATGGCTACACCTTC.